The rows below give T cell receptor beta chains drawn from one sample of a study of T cell responses to AZD1222 COVID-19 vaccine. Generated by immunoSEQ multiplex PCR, the TCRdb table keeps only in-frame clones and is missing some. The table records 64,000 or so clones, 65% to 85% of them present only once. Here the sequenced sample was peripheral blood, taken on day 0 of AZD1222 vaccination. All receptors derive from an adult in good health. Both conserved end residues are part of each CDR3. Fields, in order: J gene, V gene, clone size, D gene, CDR3 protein, CDR3 DNA. The D gene is left open where the match is weak. Where a row states a size, it is once, few, many or the class of an expanded clone; other rows omit it.

j_gene: TRBJ2-5
v_gene: TRBV3-1/TRBV3-2
abundance: NA
d_gene: NA
CDR3aa: CASSQARGGETQYF
CDR3nt: TGTGCCAGCAGCCAAGCTAGGGGCGGAGAGACCCAGTACTTC

j_gene: TRBJ1-4
v_gene: TRBV4-1
abundance: NA
d_gene: TRBD1
CDR3aa: CASSQSPDMDRGEKLFF
CDR3nt: TGCGCCAGCAGCCAAAGTCCTGATATGGACAGGGGGGAAAAACTGTTTTTT

j_gene: TRBJ1-3
v_gene: TRBV28
abundance: NA
d_gene: NA
CDR3aa: CASSLGGNTIYF
CDR3nt: TGTGCCAGCAGTTTAGGTGGAAACACCATATATTTT

j_gene: TRBJ1-2
v_gene: TRBV5-6
abundance: NA
d_gene: NA
CDR3aa: CASSLGPGSTF
CDR3nt: TGTGCCAGCAGCTTGGGACCCGGCTCCACCTTC

j_gene: TRBJ1-6
v_gene: TRBV6-1
abundance: few
d_gene: TRBD1
CDR3aa: CASSERRARGLSPLHF
CDR3nt: TGTGCCAGCAGCGAACGAAGGGCCAGGGGGCTGTCACCCCTCCACTTT

j_gene: TRBJ1-6
v_gene: TRBV18
abundance: NA
d_gene: TRBD1
CDR3aa: CASSPTDRVGSPLHF
CDR3nt: TGTGCCAGCTCACCAACTGACAGGGTGGGGTCACCCCTCCACTTT

j_gene: TRBJ1-3
v_gene: TRBV7-2
abundance: NA
d_gene: NA
CDR3aa: CASSTGSGNTIYF
CDR3nt: TGTGCCAGCAGCACAGGCTCTGGAAACACCATATATTTT

j_gene: TRBJ2-7
v_gene: TRBV28
abundance: NA
d_gene: NA
CDR3aa: CASTESGFGTYEQYF
CDR3nt: TGTGCCAGCACCGAGTCCGGGTTTGGGACCTACGAGCAGTACTTC

j_gene: TRBJ1-5
v_gene: TRBV2
abundance: few
d_gene: NA
CDR3aa: CASSENGGRSNQPQHF
CDR3nt: TGTGCCAGCAGTGAGAATGGGGGCAGGAGCAATCAGCCCCAGCATTTT

j_gene: TRBJ1-1
v_gene: TRBV5-4
abundance: NA
d_gene: TRBD1
CDR3aa: CASVDRGNTEAFF
CDR3nt: TGTGCCAGCGTGGACAGGGGCAACACTGAAGCTTTCTTT

j_gene: TRBJ1-5
v_gene: TRBV2
abundance: NA
d_gene: NA
CDR3aa: CASTLSDNDQPQHF
CDR3nt: TGTGCCAGCACACTTTCGGATAATGATCAGCCCCAGCATTTT

j_gene: TRBJ1-1
v_gene: TRBV5-1
abundance: NA
d_gene: NA
CDR3aa: CASAMQTNTEAFF
CDR3nt: TGCGCCAGCGCGATGCAGACGAACACTGAAGCTTTCTTT

j_gene: TRBJ2-7
v_gene: TRBV7-9
abundance: NA
d_gene: NA
CDR3aa: CASSLDGSSYEQYF
CDR3nt: TGTGCCAGCAGCTTGGACGGGAGCTCCTACGAGCAGTACTTC

j_gene: TRBJ2-7
v_gene: TRBV9
abundance: NA
d_gene: TRBD2
CDR3aa: CASSRYSGGDYEQYF
CDR3nt: TGTGCCAGCAGCCGCTATAGCGGGGGGGATTACGAGCAGTACTTC

j_gene: TRBJ1-4
v_gene: TRBV10-3
abundance: NA
d_gene: NA
CDR3aa: CAISDQGEEEKLFF
CDR3nt: TGTGCCATCAGTGATCAGGGCGAGGAGGAAAAACTGTTTTTT

j_gene: TRBJ2-5
v_gene: TRBV7-2
abundance: once
d_gene: NA
CDR3aa: CASSFSGGGETQYF
CDR3nt: TGTGCCAGCAGCTTTTCAGGGGGAGGAGAGACCCAGTACTTC

j_gene: TRBJ1-1
v_gene: TRBV5-1
abundance: NA
d_gene: NA
CDR3aa: CASSLVGSDTEAFF
CDR3nt: TGCGCCAGCAGCTTGGTAGGGTCGGACACTGAAGCTTTCTTT

j_gene: TRBJ1-6
v_gene: TRBV30
abundance: NA
d_gene: TRBD1
CDR3aa: CAWSVGGTGGSPLHF
CDR3nt: TGTGCCTGGAGTGTAGGTGGGACAGGGGGCTCACCCCTCCACTTT

j_gene: TRBJ1-5
v_gene: TRBV27
abundance: NA
d_gene: NA
CDR3aa: CASSLFSTVGLGNQPQHF
CDR3nt: TGTGCCAGCAGTTTATTTTCGACAGTAGGTTTAGGCAATCAGCCCCAGCATTTT

j_gene: TRBJ2-2
v_gene: TRBV5-1
abundance: NA
d_gene: NA
CDR3aa: CASSLDGSGNTGELFF
CDR3nt: TGCGCCAGCAGCTTGGACGGTAGCGGTAACACCGGGGAGCTGTTTTTT

j_gene: TRBJ2-7
v_gene: TRBV3-1/TRBV3-2
abundance: NA
d_gene: NA
CDR3aa: CASSQHDSSYEQYF
CDR3nt: TGTGCCAGCAGCCAACACGACAGTTCCTACGAGCAGTACTTC

j_gene: TRBJ1-2
v_gene: TRBV5-6
abundance: NA
d_gene: NA
CDR3aa: CASSPGTLANYGYTF
CDR3nt: TGTGCCAGCAGCCCGGGGACTCTAGCTAACTATGGCTACACCTTC

j_gene: TRBJ2-7
v_gene: TRBV24-1
abundance: NA
d_gene: TRBD1
CDR3aa: CATSDRISGQLYEQYF
CDR3nt: TGTGCCACCAGTGATCGCATTTCGGGACAGCTTTACGAGCAGTACTTC

j_gene: TRBJ2-7
v_gene: TRBV6-5
abundance: NA
d_gene: NA
CDR3aa: CASSYQASSSYEQYF
CDR3nt: TGTGCCAGCAGTTACCAGGCCTCAAGCTCCTACGAGCAGTACTTC

j_gene: TRBJ1-4
v_gene: TRBV5-1
abundance: NA
d_gene: NA
CDR3aa: CASSLAGGAGEKLFF
CDR3nt: TGCGCCAGCAGCTTAGCCGGGGGCGCGGGAGAAAAACTGTTTTTT

j_gene: TRBJ2-7
v_gene: TRBV18
abundance: NA
d_gene: NA
CDR3aa: CASSPASSYEQYF
CDR3nt: TGTGCCAGCTCACCAGCCAGCTCCTACGAGCAGTACTTC

j_gene: TRBJ1-6
v_gene: TRBV5-5
abundance: NA
d_gene: NA
CDR3aa: CASSFSGANNSPLHF
CDR3nt: TGTGCCAGCAGCTTTAGCGGGGCCAATAATTCACCCCTCCACTTT

j_gene: TRBJ2-7
v_gene: TRBV10-3
abundance: NA
d_gene: TRBD1
CDR3aa: CAIPGQGLGEQYF
CDR3nt: TGTGCCATCCCGGGACAGGGGCTCGGGGAGCAGTACTTC